This T cell receptor beta chain was identified in a study of T cells after posttransplantation cyclophosphamide (dated by TCRdb to the mid-2010s). Regarding the research as a whole: The study tracked T cell repertoire reconstitution by TRB sequencing after myeloablative bone marrow transplantation using posttransplantation cyclophosphamide as GVHD prophylaxis. Antigen receptor sequencing was done on samples from 35 to 40 PTCy-treated patients and from over 15 related bone marrow donors of those patients. Blood from all 30 or so PTCy patients who had 1-year posttransplant specimens underwent TRB sequencing. Up to 3 additional blood samples from 2 to 5.2 years after transplant were also TRB-sequenced in 3 patients, as was pretransplant blood from 4 patients. Because TRA and TRB clonality correlated tightly in several samples, later TCR analyses were limited to TRB. Public TRB sequences were compared against a database of over 3,000 sequences linked to responses to pathogens, tumor antigens, self-antigens and alloantigens. General study outcomes and caveats: Donor-recipient similarity was low at 1-2 months but rose over the first year, and later blood repertoires were often dominated by donor CD8+ memory clones. Across 45 or so patients, TRB clonality was highly associated with recipient CMV seropositivity and CMV reactivation, and PTCy diversity was similar to diversity in CNI/methotrexate controls. The TRB repertoires of T cells infiltrating skin or the GI tract showed only limited overlap with the TRB repertoires found in blood.

Note on this clone: Which antigen it targets is not known. Nothing much larger sits one base from this clone, and base qualities are not available.

The germline V gene provides CDR1 SGHDT and CDR2 YYEEEE. The CDR3 starts with the cysteine, ends with the phenylalanine, and has 17 residues. The DNA shown is the 51-base CDR3, in frame from base 1. Trimming costs V 0 bases and J 2 bases, and their ends lie 16 bases apart. TRB sequencing was run on genomic DNA with either the immunoSEQ assay at survey resolution or the hsTCRB kit. In the original analysis: The immunoSEQ software handled initial read processing, and the LymphoSeq R package was used for repertoire analyses. For each TRB dataset, clonality was calculated as 1 minus normalized Shannon entropy, and the Gini coefficient was computed as well. To infer phenotypes in unsorted samples, TRB sequences from sorted subsets of the recipient or donor were mapped onto the unsorted samples of the same recipient. TCRdb retrieved this table from immuneACCESS and kept in-frame rearrangements only. Not all clones are present; in checked studies, unresolved V genes account for under half, and no reason is known for the remainder. That table supplies the V and J calls and clone size; D and trimming were determined from the DNA. The sample includes approximately 1,600 clones, with 60% to 80% observed a single time. The ten largest clones represent about an eighth of the sample.

Per the publication, the treatment or condition label means: high-dose cyclophosphamide on days +3 and +4 as single-agent GVHD prophylaxis. Patients in the PTCy group got busulfan and fludarabine conditioning, a marrow graft from a related or unrelated donor, and cyclophosphamide on days +3 and +4. PTCy-treated patients came from a prospective multi-institutional clinical trial. Mononuclear cells from peripheral blood and bone marrow were separated by Ficoll-Hypaque density centrifugation and then cryopreserved. CD4+ and CD8+ T cells, including naive and memory subsets, were sorted by FACS on a FACSAria II.

The specimen comprised CD4+ T cells sorted from blood, sampled after allogeneic stem cell transplant with posttransplant cyclophosphamide. Here the chain combines TRBV5-6 and TRBJ2-3; TRBD2 might be the D gene, on 6 matching bases. The TCR was taken from a female patient between 55 and 75 years old who received an allogeneic stem cell transplant from a related donor and was CMV-positive. Following a transplant, a fraction of the T cells may be traceable to the graft donor. The CDR3 protein sequence reads: CASSLVQGGLNTDTQYF. The DNA sequence reads TGTGCCAGCAGCTTGGTCCAAGGAGGGTTGAACACAGATACGCAGTATTTT.